The T cell receptor beta chain described here comes from a study of graft-versus-host responses after intestinal transplantation. Study context: The study gave all recipients anti-thymocyte globulin induction, then tacrolimus and steroids for 2 to 3 years.

Whole-study results and caveats: Early after transplant, HvG clones declined as circulating GvH clones peaked. Detection of GvH clones occurred in recipient marrow, and some had their first appearance in ileum or blood. High graft-versus-host to host-versus-graft T cell clonal ratios marked allografts of patients with graft-donor macrochimerism.

Libraries were prepared by immunoSEQ multiplex PCR; TCRdb keeps only in-frame clonotypes and omits some of them. The sample lists some 86,000 clones; roughly 91% were seen once. Concerning this clone itself: What it binds is not known.

The sample was unstimulated CD4+ T cells sorted from spleen or lymph node cells, taken before intestinal transplant. This TCR was sampled from a human donor who received an intestinal transplant.

Here the CDR3 DNA reads TGCAGCGTTGACAGTACAGGAAATAACTATGGCTACACCTTC. Translating gives CSVDSTGNNYGYTF. The chain links TRBV29-1 to TRBJ1-2; D possibly corresponds to TRBD1 (5 bases). Trimming left V 3 bases short and J 1 base short, with 12 bases between. This CDR3 has 14 residues. Germline lookup yields CDR1 SQVTM and CDR2 ANQGSEA.